The clone carrying this T cell receptor beta chain was observed once. V gave up 1 base and J gave up 13 bases, with 11 bases separating them. This CDR3 region has 12 residues. CDR1 is SGHAT, CDR2 FQNNGV, per germline. The record originates from a study of blood T cell repertoires in COVID-19. Study at large: There were acute and convalescent COVID-19 samples, and they came from the United States, Italy and Spain. The cDNA or gDNA used as material had been derived from T cells, B-cell-depleted T cells, or PBMCs.

The method was immunoSEQ multiplex PCR; TCRdb's version includes in-frame clones alone and lacks a portion of them. The table has roughly 81,000 clones, 87% seen once. The sequencing sample was made of peripheral blood. The V call is TRBV11-2, the J call TRBJ2-1, with D possibly being TRBD2 (6 bases). This TCR derives from a man in his thirties or forties with acute or convalescent COVID-19. Written as DNA, the CDR3 is TGTGCCAGCAGCTTAGTGGGGCGGGAACAGTTCTTC. The encoded protein is CASSLVGREQFF. Together with reference TRBV11-2 and TRBJ2-1, the CDR3 gives the full variable domain: EAGVAQSPRYKIIEKRQSVAFWCNPISGHATLYWYQQILGQGPKLLIQFQNNGVVDDSQLPKDRFSAERLKGVDSTLKIQPAKLEDSAVYLCASSLVGREQFFGPGTRLTVL.